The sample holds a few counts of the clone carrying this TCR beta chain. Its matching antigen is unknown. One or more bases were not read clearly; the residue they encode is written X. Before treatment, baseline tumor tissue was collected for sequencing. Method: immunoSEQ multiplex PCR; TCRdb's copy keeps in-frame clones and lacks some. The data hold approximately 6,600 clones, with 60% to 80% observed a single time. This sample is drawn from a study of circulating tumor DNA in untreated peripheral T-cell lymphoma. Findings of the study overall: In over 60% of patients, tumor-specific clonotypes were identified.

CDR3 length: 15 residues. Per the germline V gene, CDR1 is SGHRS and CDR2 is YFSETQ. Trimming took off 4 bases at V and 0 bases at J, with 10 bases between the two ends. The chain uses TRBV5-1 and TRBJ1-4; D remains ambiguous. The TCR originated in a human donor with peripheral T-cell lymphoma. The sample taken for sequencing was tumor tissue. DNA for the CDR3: TGCGCCAGCAGCCCCAGAYGGGCAACTAATGAAAAACTGTTTTTT. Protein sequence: CASSPRXATNEKLFF.